This T cell receptor beta chain appears in the sequencing data of a study of blood T cells in healthy people across ages. Whole-study results and caveats: Higher naive T cell percentage went strongly together with higher TCR beta diversity. Older age went with lower TCR beta diversity per million T cells, in a roughly linear way.

A sample-barcoded 5' primer and a J-beta primer mix were used in a second PCR of about 7 to 12 cycles. TCRdb fed the 5' RACE reads into MiXCR, producing one record per CDR3 protein. The data hold 600,000 or so distinct CDR3 sequences, with roughly 43% observed a single time. This CDR3 region has 14 residues. Trimming cost V 4 bases and J 9 bases; bases outside gene matches: 11. The V gene's germline CDR1 is DFQATT and CDR2 SNEGSKA (reference sequence). Regarding this clonotype: The antigen remains unidentified.

Drawn from each donor were around 10 milliliters of peripheral blood. Source material: blood. This receptor was taken from an older man in good health. The chain is built from TRBV20-1 and TRBJ2-1; TRBD2 aligns across 8 bases. The CDR3 DNA is TGCAGTGCTACTCCAAACGGGAGGGCGACTGAGCAGTTCTTC. This gives the protein CSATPNGRATEQFF.